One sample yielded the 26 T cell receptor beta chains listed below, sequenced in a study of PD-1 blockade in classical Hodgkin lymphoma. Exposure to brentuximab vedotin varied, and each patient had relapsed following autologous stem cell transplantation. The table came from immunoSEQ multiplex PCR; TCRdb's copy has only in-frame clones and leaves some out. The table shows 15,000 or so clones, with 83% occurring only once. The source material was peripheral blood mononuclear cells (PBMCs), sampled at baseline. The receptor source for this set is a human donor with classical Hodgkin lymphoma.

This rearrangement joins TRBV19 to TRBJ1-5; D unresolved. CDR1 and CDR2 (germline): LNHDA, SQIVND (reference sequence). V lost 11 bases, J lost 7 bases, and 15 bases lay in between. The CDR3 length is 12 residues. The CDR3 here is CASGPTRQPQHF. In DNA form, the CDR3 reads TGTGCCTCGGGCCCGACGAGACAGCCCCAGCATTTT.

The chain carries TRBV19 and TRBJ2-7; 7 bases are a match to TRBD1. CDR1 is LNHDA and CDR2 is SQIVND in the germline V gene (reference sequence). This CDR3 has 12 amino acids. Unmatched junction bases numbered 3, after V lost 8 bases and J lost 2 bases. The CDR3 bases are TGTGCCAGTGGCAGGGGGACCTACGAGCAGTACTTC. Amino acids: CASGRGTYEQYF.

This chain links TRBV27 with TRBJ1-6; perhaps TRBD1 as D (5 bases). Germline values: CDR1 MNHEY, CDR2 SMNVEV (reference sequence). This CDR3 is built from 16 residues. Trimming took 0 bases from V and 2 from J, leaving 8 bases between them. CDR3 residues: CASSLSARAYNSPLHF. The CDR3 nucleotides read TGTGCCAGCAGTTTATCGGCCAGGGCCTATAATTCACCCCTCCACTTT.

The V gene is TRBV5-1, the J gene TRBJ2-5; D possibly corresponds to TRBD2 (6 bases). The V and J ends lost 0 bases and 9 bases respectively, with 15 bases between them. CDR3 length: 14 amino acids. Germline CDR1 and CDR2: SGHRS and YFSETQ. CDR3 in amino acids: CASSLDRGSGAQYF. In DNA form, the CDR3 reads TGCGCCAGCAGCTTGGACCGCGGCTCGGGGGCCCAGTACTTC.

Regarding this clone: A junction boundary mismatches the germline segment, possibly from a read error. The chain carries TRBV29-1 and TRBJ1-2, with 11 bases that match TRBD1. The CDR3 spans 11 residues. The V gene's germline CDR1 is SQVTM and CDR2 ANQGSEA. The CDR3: CSADGQGASSF. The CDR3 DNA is TGCAGCGCGGATGGACAGGGGGCTAGCTCCTTC.

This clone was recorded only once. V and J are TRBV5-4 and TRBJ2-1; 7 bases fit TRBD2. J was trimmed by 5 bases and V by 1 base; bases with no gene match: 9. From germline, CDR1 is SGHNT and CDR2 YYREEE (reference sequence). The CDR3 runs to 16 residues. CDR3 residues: CASSLLGGSIHNEQFF. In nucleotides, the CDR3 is TGTGCCAGCAGCTTGTTGGGGGGGTCAATCCACAATGAGCAGTTCTTC.

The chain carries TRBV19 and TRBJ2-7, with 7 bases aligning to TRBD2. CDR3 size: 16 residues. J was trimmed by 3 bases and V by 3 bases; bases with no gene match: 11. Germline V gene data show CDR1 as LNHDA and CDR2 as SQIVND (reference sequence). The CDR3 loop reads CASSIGGTVGFYEQYF. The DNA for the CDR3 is TGTGCCAGTAGTATCGGGGGGACCGTCGGATTCTACGAGCAGTACTTC.

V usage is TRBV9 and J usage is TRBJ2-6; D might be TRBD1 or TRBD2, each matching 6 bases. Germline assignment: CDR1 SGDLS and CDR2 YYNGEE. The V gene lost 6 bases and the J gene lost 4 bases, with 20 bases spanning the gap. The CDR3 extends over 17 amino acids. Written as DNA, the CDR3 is TGTGCCAGCAATCCCGGGGGCCCGTCTTTAGGGGCCAACGTCCTGACTTTC. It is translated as CASNPGGPSLGANVLTF.

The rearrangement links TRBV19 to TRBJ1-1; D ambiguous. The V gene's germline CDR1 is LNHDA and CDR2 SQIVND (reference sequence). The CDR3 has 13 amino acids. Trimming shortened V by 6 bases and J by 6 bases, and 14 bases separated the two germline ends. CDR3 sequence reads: CASRLQPAAEAFF. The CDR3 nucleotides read TGTGCCAGTAGGTTACAGCCGGCCGCTGAAGCTTTCTTT.

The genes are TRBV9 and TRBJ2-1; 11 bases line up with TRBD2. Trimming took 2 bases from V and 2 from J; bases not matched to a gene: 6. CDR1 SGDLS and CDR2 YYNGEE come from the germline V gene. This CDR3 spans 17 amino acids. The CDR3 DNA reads TGTGCCAGCAGCGTCCTCGGTAGCGGGGGGGCCTACAATGAGCAGTTCTTC. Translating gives CASSVLGSGGAYNEQFF. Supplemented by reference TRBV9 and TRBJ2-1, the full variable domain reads DSGVTQTPKHLITATGQRVTLRCSPRSGDLSVYWYQQSLDQGLQFLIQYYNGEERAKGNILERFSAQQFPDLHSELNLSSLELGDSALYFCASSVLGSGGAYNEQFFGPGTRLTVL.

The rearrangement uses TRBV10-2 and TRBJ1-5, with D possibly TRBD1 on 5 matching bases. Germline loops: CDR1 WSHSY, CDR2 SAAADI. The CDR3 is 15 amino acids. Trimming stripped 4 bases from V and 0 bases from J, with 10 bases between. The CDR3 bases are TGCGCCAGCAGTGGACAGATTGATAGCAATCAGCCCCAGCATTTT. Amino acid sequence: CASSGQIDSNQPQHF.

For the CDR3, the DNA is TGTGCCAGTACAAGACAGCTCATGAACACTGAAGCTTTCTTT. This encodes CASTRQLMNTEAFF. The V gene is TRBV5-4, the J gene TRBJ1-1; maybe TRBD1 (5 bases). Germline assignment: CDR1 SGHNT and CDR2 YYREEE (reference sequence). The CDR3 consists of 14 residues. V shed 8 bases and J shed 0 bases, with 14 bases lying between them.

The CDR3 nucleotides are TGTGCCAGCAGCCCTGGGGGGCTGCTGAACACCGGGGAGCTGTTTTTT. Translated: CASSPGGLLNTGELFF. V gene TRBV7-9 combines with J gene TRBJ2-2; D possibly matches TRBD1 or TRBD2 (6 bases each). Germline loops: CDR1 SEHNR, CDR2 FQNEAQ (reference sequence). V gave up 5 bases and J gave up 1 base, with 14 bases separating them. The CDR3 runs to 16 residues.

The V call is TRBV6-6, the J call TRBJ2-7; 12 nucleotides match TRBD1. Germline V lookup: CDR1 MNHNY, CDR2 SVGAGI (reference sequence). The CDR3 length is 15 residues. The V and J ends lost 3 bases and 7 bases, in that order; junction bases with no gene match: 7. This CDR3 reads CASSYRGDRGHEQYF. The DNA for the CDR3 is TGTGCCAGCAGTTATCGGGGGGACAGGGGGCATGAGCAGTACTTC.

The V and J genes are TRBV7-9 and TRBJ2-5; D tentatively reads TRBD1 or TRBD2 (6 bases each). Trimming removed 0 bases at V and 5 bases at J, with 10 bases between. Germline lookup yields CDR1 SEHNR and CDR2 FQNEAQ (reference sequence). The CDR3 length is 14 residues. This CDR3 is CASSLAQGRETQYF. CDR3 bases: TGTGCCAGCAGCTTAGCGCAGGGGAGGGAGACCCAGTACTTC.

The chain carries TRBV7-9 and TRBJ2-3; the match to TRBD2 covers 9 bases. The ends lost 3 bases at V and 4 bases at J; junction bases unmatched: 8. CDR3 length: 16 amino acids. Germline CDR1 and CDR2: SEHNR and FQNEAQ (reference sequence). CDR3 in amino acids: CASSFTLAGWADTQYF. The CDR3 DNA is TGTGCCAGCAGCTTTACCCTAGCGGGGTGGGCAGATACGCAGTATTTT.

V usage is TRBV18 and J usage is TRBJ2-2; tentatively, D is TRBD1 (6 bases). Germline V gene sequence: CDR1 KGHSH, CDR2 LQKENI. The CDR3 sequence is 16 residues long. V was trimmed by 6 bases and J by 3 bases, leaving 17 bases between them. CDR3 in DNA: TGTGCCAGCTCTCCGAGGACAGTCCGGGACACCGGGGAGCTGTTTTTT. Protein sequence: CASSPRTVRDTGELFF.

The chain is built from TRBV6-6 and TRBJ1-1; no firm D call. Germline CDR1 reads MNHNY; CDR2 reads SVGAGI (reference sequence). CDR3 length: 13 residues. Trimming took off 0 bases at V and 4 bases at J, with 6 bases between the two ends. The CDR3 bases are TGTGCCAGCAGTTACTCTTGGGGCACTGAAGCTTTCTTT. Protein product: CASSYSWGTEAFF.

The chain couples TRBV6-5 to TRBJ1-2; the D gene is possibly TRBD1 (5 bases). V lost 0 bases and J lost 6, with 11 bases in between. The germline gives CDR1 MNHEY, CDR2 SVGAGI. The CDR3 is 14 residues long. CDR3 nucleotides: TGTGCCAGCAGTTACTCGTTACAGGAAAATGGCTACACCTTC. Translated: CASSYSLQENGYTF.

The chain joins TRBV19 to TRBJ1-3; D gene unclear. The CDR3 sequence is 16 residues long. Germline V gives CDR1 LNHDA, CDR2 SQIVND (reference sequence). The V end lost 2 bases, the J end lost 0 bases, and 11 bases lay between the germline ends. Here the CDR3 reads CASSIQVLFSGNTIYF. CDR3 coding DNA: TGTGCCAGTAGTATACAGGTCTTGTTCTCTGGAAACACCATATATTTT.

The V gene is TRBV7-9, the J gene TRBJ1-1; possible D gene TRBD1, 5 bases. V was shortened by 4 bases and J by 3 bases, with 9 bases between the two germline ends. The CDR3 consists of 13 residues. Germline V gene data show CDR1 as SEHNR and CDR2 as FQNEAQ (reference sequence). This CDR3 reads CASSSQGYTEAFF. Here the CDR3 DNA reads TGTGCCAGCAGCTCCCAGGGTTACACTGAAGCTTTCTTT.

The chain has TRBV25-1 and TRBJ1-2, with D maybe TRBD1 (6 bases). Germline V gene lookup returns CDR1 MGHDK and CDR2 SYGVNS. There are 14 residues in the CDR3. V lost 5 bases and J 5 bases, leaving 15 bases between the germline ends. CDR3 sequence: CASSKTGTLYGYTF. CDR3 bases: TGTGCCAGCAGTAAGACAGGAACTCTGTATGGCTACACCTTC.

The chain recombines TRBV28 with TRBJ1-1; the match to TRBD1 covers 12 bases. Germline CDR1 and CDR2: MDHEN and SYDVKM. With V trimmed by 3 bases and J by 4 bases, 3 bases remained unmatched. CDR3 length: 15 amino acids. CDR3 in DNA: TGTGCCAGCAGTTTGCCGGGACAGGGGGCCACTGAAGCTTTCTTT. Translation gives CASSLPGQGATEAFF.

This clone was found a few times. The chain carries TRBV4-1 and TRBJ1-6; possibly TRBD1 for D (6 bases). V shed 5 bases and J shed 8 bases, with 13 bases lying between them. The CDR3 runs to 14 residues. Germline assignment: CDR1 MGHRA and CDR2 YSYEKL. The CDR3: CASSTRTEDSPLHF. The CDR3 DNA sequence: TGCGCCAGCAGCACTCGGACAGAGGATTCACCCCTCCACTTT.

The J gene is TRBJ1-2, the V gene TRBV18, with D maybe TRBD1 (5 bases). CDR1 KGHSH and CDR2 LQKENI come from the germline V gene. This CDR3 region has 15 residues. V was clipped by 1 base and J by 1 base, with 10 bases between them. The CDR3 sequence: CASSPLRESNYGYTF. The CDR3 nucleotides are TGTGCCAGCTCACCACTCAGGGAAAGTAACTATGGCTACACCTTC.

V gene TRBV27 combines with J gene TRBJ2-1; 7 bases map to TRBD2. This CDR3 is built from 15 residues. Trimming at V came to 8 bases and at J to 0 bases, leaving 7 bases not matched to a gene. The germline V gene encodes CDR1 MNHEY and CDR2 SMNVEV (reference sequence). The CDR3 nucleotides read TGTGCCAGCTCGTCTAGCGGTAGCTCCTACAATGAGCAGTTCTTC. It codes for CASSSSGSSYNEQFF.